This T cell receptor beta chain is from a study of identical twins. The germline V gene has CDR1 LNHDA and CDR2 SQIVND (reference sequence). With 3 bases removed from V and 1 base from J, the gap between germline ends came to 10 bases. This CDR3 is built from 14 residues. A universal primer site arose from template switching, and cDNA bore unique molecular identifiers. Via MiXCR, TCRdb re-called the 5' RACE reads, giving one row per CDR3 protein. The sample lists under 300,000 distinct CDR3 sequences; about 13% were seen once. A further study also used this sample, focusing on yellow fever vaccine responses in identical twins.

The sequencing sample was made of memory (CD45RO+) T cells sorted from blood. V and J are TRBV19 and TRBJ2-7; possibly TRBD1 for D (5 bases). The sequence was obtained from a woman aged 18-29 years in good health. CDR3 in DNA: TGTGCCAGTAGTATTACAGGTTTGTCCTACGAGCAGTACTTC. Translation: CASSITGLSYEQYF.